There are many counts of the clone carrying this T cell receptor beta chain. TCRdb re-derived calls from the 5' RACE reads in MiXCR, one entry per CDR3 protein. The sample holds roughly 76,000 distinct CDR3 sequences, approximately 5.4% seen once. This CDR3 has 13 amino acids. The germline CDR1 and CDR2 sequences are GTSNPN and SVGIG (reference sequence). The ends were cut back, 0 bases at V and 0 bases at J, with 6 bases in the middle. These data come from a study of T cells of healthy individuals. The rearrangement links TRBV30 to TRBJ2-7, with D perhaps matching TRBD2 (5 bases). This clonotype was obtained from a female donor in good health. CDR3 residues: CAWSVLVSYEQYF. The CDR3 DNA follows: TGTGCCTGGAGTGTACTAGTCTCCTACGAGCAGTACTTC.